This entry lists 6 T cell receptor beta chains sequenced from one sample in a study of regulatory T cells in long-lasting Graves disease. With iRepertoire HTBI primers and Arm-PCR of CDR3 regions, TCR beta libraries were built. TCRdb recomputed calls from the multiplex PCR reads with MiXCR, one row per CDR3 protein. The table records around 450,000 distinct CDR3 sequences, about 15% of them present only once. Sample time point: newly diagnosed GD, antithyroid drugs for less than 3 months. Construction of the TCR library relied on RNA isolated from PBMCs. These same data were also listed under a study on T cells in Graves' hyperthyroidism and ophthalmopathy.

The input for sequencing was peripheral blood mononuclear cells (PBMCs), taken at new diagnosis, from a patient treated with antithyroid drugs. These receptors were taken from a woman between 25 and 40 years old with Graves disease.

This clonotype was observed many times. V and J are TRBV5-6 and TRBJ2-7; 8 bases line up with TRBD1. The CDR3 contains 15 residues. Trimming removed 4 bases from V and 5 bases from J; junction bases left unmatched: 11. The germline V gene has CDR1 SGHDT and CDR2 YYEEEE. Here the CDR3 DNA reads TGTGCCAGCAGCCTCCTTCCGGACAGGGCTAACGAGCAGTACTTC. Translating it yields CASSLLPDRANEQYF.

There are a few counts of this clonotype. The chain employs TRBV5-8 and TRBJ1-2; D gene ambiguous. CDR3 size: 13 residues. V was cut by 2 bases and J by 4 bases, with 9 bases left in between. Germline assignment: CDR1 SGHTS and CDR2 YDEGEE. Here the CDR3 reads CASSFRGSYGYTF. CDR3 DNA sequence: TGTGCCAGCAGCTTCCGGGGATCCTATGGCTACACCTTC.

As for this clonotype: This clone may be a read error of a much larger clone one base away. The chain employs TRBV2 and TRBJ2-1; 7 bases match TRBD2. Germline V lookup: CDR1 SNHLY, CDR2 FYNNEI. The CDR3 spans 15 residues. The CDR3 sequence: CASTGAGFSDNVQFF. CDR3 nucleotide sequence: TGTGCCAGCACCGGAGCGGGATTCAGCGACAATGTGCAGTTCTTC.

CDR3 nucleotides: TGTGCCAGTAGTCGGGACAGGGGGCGGAAAGAAAAACTGTTTTTT. Translating it yields CASSRDRGRKEKLFF. This chain joins TRBV19 and TRBJ1-4; TRBD1 matches 12 bases. The CDR3 extends over 15 amino acids. Germline-derived CDR1 and CDR2 are LNHDA and SQIVND (reference sequence). V trimming: 5 bases; J trimming: 8 bases; junction bases outside the gene matches: 6.

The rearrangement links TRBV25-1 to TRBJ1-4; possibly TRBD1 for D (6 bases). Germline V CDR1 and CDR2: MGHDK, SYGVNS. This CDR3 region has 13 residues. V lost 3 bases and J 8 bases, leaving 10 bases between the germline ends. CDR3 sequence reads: CASSEGAREKLFF. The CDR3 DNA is TGTGCCAGCAGTGAGGGGGCACGGGAAAAACTGTTTTTT.

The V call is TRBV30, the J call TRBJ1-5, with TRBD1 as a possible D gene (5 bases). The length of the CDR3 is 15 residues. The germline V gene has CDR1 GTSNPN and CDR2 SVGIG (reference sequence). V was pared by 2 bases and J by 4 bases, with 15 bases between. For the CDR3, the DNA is TGTGCCTGGAGTCCACAGGTAGGGGCAAATCAGCCCCAGCATTTT. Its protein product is CAWSPQVGANQPQHF.